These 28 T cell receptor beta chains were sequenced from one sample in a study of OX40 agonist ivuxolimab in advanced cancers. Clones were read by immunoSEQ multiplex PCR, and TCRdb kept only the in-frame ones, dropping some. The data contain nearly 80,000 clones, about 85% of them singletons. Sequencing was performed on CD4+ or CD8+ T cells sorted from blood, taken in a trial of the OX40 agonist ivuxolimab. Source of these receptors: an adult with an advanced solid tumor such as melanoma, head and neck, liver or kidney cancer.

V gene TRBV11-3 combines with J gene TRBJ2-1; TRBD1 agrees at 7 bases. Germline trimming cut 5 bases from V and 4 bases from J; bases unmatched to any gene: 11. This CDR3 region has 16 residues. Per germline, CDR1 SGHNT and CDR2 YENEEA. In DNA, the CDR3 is TGTGCCAGCAGCCTGGGGACAGCGGATATATACAATGAGCAGTTCTTC. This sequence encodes CASSLGTADIYNEQFF.

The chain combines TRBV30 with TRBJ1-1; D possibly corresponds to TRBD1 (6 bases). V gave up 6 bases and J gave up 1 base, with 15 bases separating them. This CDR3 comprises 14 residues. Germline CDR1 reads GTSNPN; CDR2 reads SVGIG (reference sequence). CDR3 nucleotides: TGTGCCTGTTCACAGGGAATCAAGAACACTGAAGCTTTCTTT. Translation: CACSQGIKNTEAFF.

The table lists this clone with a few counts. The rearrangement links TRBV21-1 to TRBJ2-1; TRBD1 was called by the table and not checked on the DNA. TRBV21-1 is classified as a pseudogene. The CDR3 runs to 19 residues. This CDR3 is CASSERKTGTANSYNEQFF. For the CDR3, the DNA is TGTGCCAGCAGCGAGAGGAAGACCGGGACAGCAAACTCCTACAATGAGCAGTTCTTC.

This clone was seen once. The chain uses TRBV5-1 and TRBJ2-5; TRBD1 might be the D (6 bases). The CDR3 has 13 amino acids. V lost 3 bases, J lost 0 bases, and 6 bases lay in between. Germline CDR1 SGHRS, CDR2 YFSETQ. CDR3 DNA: TGCGCCAGCAGCTACAGGGACCAAGAGACCCAGTACTTC. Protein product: CASSYRDQETQYF.

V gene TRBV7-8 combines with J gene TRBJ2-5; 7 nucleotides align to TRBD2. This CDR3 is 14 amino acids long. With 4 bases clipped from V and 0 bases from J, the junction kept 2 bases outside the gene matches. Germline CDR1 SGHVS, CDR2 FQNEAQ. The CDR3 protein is CASSWRENQETQYF. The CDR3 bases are TGTGCCAGCAGCTGGCGGGAGAACCAAGAGACCCAGTACTTC.

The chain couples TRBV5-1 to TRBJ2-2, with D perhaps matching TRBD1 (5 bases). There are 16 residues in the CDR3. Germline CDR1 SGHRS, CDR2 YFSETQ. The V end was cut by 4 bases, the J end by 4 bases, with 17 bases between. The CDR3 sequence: CASSGPLGVSTGELFF. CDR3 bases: TGCGCCAGCAGCGGCCCGCTAGGGGTGAGCACCGGGGAGCTGTTTTTT.

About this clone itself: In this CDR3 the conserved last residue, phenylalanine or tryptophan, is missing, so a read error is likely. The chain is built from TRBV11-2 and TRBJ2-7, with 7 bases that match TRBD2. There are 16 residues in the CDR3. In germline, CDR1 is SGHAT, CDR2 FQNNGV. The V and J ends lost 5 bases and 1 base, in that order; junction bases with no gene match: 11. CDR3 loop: CASSPLGGIASYEQYL. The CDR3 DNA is TGTGCCAGCAGCCCCCTCGGGGGGATAGCGTCCTACGAGCAGTACCTC.

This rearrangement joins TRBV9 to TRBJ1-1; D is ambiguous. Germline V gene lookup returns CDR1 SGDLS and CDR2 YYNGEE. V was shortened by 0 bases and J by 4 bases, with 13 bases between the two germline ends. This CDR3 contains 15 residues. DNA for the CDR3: TGTGCCAGCAGCGTAGTTACGGGGTACAGCACTGAAGCTTTCTTT. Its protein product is CASSVVTGYSTEAFF.

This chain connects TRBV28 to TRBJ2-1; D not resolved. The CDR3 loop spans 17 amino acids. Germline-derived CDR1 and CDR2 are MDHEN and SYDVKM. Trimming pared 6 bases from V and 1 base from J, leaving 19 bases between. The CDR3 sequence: CASSSFLHLGSYNEQFF. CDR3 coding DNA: TGTGCCAGCAGCTCCTTCCTCCACCTCGGGTCCTACAATGAGCAGTTCTTC.

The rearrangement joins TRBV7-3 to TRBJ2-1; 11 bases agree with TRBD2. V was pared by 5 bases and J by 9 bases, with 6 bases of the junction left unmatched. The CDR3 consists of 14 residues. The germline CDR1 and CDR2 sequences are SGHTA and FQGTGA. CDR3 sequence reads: CASSRLAGFGEQFF. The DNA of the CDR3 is TGTGCCAGCAGCCGACTAGCGGGATTTGGTGAGCAGTTCTTC.

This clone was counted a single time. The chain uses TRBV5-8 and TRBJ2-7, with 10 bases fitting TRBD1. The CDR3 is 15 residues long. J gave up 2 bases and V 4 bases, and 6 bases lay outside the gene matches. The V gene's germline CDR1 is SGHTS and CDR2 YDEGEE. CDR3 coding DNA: TGTGCCAGCAGCCGGACCGGGACAGGGGCCTACGAGCAGTACTTC. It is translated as CASSRTGTGAYEQYF.

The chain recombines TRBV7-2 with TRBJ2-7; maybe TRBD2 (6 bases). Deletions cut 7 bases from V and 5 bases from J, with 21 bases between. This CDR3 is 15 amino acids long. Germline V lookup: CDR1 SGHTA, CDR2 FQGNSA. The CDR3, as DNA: TGTGCCAGCAACCCCGGGAGCCTTTTTTCTCACGAGCAGTACTTC. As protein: CASNPGSLFSHEQYF.

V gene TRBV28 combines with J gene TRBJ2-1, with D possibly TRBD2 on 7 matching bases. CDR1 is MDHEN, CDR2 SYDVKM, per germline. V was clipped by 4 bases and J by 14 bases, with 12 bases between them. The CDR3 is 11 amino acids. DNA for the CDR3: TGTGCCAGCAGTTCGAGAGGGGGGGAGTTCTTC. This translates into CASSSRGGEFF.

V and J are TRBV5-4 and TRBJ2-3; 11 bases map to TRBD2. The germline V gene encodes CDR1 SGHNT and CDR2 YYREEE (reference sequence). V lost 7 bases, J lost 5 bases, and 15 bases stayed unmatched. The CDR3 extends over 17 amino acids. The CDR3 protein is CASAPRLAGPAGDTQYF. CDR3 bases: TGTGCCAGCGCCCCCCGACTAGCGGGGCCCGCCGGAGATACGCAGTATTTT.

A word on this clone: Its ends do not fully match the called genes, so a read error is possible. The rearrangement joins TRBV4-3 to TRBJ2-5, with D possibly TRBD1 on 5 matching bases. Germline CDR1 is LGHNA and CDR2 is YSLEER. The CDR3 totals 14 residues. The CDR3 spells CASSQDTAQETQYF. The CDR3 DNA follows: TGCGCCAGCAGCCAGGACACGGCACAAGAGACCCAATACTTC.

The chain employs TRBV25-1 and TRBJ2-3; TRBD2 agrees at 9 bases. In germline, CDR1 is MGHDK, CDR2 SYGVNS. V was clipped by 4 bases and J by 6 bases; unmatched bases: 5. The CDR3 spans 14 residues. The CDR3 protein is CASSVAGERDTQYF. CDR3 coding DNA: TGTGCCAGCAGTGTAGCGGGAGAACGCGATACGCAGTATTTT.

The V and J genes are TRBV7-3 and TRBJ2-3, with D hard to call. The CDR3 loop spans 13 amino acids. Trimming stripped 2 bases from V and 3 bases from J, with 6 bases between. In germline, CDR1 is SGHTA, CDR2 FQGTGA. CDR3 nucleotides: TGTGCCAGCAGCTTAGGGCTAACAGATACGCAGTATTTT. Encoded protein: CASSLGLTDTQYF.

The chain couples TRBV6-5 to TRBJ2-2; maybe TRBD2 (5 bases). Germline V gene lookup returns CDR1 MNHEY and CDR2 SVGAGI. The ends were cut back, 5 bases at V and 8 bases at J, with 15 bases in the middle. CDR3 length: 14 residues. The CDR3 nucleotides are TGTGCCAGCAGTGAGCTTGGCGAGGGAGGGGAGCTGTTTTTT. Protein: CASSELGEGGELFF.

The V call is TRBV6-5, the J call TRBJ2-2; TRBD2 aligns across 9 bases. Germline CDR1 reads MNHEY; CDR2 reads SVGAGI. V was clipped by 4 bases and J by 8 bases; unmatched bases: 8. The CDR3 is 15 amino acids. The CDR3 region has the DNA TGTGCCAGCAGTTTATTAGCGGGAGATCCTGGGGAGCTGTTTTTT. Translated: CASSLLAGDPGELFF.

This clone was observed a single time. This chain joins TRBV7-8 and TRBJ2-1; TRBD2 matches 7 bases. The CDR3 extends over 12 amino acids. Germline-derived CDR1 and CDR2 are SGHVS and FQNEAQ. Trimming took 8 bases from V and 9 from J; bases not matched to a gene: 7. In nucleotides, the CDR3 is TGTGCCAGCGCGTCCTTAGCGGGTGAGCAGTTCTTC. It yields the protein CASASLAGEQFF.

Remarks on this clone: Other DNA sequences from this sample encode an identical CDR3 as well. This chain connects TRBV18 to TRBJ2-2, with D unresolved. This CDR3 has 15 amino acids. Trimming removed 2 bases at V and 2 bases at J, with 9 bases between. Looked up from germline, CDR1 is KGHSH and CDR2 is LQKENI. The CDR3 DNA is TGTGCCAGCTCACCAACGGCTACTAACACCGGGGAGCTGTTTTTT. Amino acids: CASSPTATNTGELFF. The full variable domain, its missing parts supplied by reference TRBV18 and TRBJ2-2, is NAGVMQNPRHLVRRRGQEARLRCSPMKGHSHVYWYRQLPEEGLKFMVYLQKENIIDESGMPKERFSAEFPKEGPSILRIQQVVRGDSAAYFCASSPTATNTGELFFGEGSRLTVL.

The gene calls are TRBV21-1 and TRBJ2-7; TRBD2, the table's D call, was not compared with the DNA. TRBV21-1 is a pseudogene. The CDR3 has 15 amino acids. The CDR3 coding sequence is TGTGCCAGCAGCAAAAATGCAGCCGGCGGGGACGAGCAGTACTTC. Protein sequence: CASSKNAAGGDEQYF.

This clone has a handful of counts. The CDR3 DNA reads TGTGCCGGAAAGGGACCCGGGACTAACACAGATACGCAGTATTTT. The encoded protein is CAGKGPGTNTDTQYF. The chain has TRBV6-1 and TRBJ2-3; TRBD2 matches at 7 bases. The CDR3 has 15 residues. In germline, CDR1 is MNHNS, CDR2 SASEGT. With V trimmed by 11 bases and J by 2 bases, 13 bases remained unmatched.

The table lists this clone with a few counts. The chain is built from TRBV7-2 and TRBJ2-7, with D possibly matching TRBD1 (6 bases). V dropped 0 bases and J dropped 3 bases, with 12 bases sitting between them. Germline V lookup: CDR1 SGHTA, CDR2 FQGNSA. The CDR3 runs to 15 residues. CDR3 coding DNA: TGTGCCAGCAGCTTAGCGTCAGGGGTCGACTACGAGCAGTACTTC. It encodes CASSLASGVDYEQYF.

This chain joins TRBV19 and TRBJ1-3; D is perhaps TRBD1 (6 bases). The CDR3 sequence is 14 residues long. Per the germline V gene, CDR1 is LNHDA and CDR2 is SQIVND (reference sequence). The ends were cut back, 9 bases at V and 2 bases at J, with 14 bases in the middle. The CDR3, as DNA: TGTGCCAGCCATTCCCAGGGGACTGGAAACACCATATATTTT. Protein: CASHSQGTGNTIYF.

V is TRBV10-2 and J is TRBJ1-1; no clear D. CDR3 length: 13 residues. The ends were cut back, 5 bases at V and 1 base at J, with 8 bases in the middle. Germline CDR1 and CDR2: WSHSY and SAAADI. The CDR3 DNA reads TGCGCCAGCAGTCGGCAGAGGAACACTGAAGCTTTCTTT. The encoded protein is CASSRQRNTEAFF.

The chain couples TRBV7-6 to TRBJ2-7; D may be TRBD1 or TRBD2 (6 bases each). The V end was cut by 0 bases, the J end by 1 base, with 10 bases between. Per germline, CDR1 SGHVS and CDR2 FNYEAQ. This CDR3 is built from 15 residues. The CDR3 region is CASSLAVGGSYEQYF. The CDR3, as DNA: TGTGCCAGCAGCTTAGCGGTAGGGGGGTCCTACGAGCAGTACTTC.

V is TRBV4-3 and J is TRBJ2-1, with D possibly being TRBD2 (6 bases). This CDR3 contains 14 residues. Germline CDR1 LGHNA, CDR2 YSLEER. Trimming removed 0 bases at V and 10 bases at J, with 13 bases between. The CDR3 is CASSQDRGSGEQFF. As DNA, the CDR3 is TGCGCCAGCAGCCAAGATAGGGGCAGCGGGGAGCAGTTCTTC.